These 23 T cell receptor beta chains share one sample of origin, sequenced in a study of cytomegalovirus exposure and HLA in healthy donors. PCR involved 60 Vbeta and 13 Jbeta primers. Assay used: immunoSEQ multiplex PCR; TCRdb lists only in-frame clones, some missing. The table records 55,000 to 80,000 clones, around 82% of them present only once. The sequenced material came from PBMCs. The receptor source for this set is a young man in good health and CMV-seronegative.

The chain recombines TRBV2 with TRBJ2-7; 8 bases fit TRBD1. The CDR3 consists of 14 residues. In germline, CDR1 is SNHLY, CDR2 FYNNEI. The V segment lost 2 bases and the J segment 3 bases; nucleotides outside the gene matches: 3. In DNA, the CDR3 is TGTGCCAGCAGTGAACAGGGGGCGGTCTACGAGCAGTACTTC. Translating it yields CASSEQGAVYEQYF.

The chain couples TRBV9 to TRBJ2-1, with D unclear. The V and J ends lost 0 bases and 5 bases respectively, with 9 bases between them. Germline V gene lookup returns CDR1 SGDLS and CDR2 YYNGEE. This CDR3 spans 14 amino acids. This CDR3 reads CASSVGQINNEQFF. The CDR3 DNA sequence: TGTGCCAGCAGCGTAGGGCAAATTAACAATGAGCAGTTCTTC.

This clone was recorded once. This rearrangement joins TRBV13 to TRBJ2-2, with 9 bases matching TRBD1. CDR1 is PRHDT, CDR2 FYEKMQ, per germline (reference sequence). The CDR3 runs 23 residues. Trimming cost V 5 bases and J 6 bases; bases outside gene matches: 31. The CDR3, as DNA: TGTGCCAGCAGCCGTAGAATGAATCTGGCGGGACAGGGTGGAGGTTTTGCGTCCGGGGAGCTGTTTTTT. Residues: CASSRRMNLAGQGGGFASGELFF.

This chain links TRBV5-4 with TRBJ2-7, with D possibly being TRBD2 (6 bases). The germline V and J ends were trimmed by 4 bases and 7 bases, with 18 bases remaining between them. CDR3 size: 14 residues. Germline values: CDR1 SGHNT, CDR2 YYREEE (reference sequence). In nucleotides, the CDR3 is TGTGCCAGCAGCGCCGGGACTCCCCTTTGGGAGCAGTACTTC. This encodes CASSAGTPLWEQYF. Supplemented by reference TRBV5-4 and TRBJ2-7, the full variable domain reads ETGVTQSPTHLIKTRGQQVTLRCSSQSGHNTVSWYQQALGQGPQFIFQYYREEENGRGNFPPRFSGLQFPNYSSELNVNALELDDSALYLCASSAGTPLWEQYFGPGTRLTVT.

This chain links TRBV11-3 with TRBJ2-7, with 11 positions matching TRBD2. The junction had 16 bases not matched to a gene; V was cut back by 5 bases and J by 7 bases. The CDR3 loop spans 17 amino acids. The germline gives CDR1 SGHNT, CDR2 YENEEA. As DNA, the CDR3 is TGTGCCAGCAGCCCGGGGGGGCTAGCGGGAGGTATTGAAGAGCAGTACTTC. Protein product: CASSPGGLAGGIEEQYF.

The chain's CDR3 is CATSTLLAGGDEQFF. The CDR3 DNA reads TGTGCCACCAGCACCCTACTAGCGGGGGGCGATGAGCAGTTCTTC. The chain recombines TRBV15 with TRBJ2-1, with TRBD2 matching 12 bases. Trimming at V came to 4 bases and at J to 8 bases, leaving 6 bases not matched to a gene. This CDR3 contains 15 residues. The germline gives CDR1 LNHNV, CDR2 YYDKDF (reference sequence).

V and J are TRBV6-5 and TRBJ2-7, with a weak D call TRBD1 (5 bases). The germline gives CDR1 MNHEY, CDR2 SVGAGI. V was pared by 2 bases and J by 3 bases, with 11 bases between. This CDR3 contains 14 residues. CDR3 sequence (DNA): TGTGCCAGCAGTTACGGGGCCGAAAGCTACGAGCAGTACTTC. Translating it yields CASSYGAESYEQYF.

In DNA, the CDR3 is TGTGCCTGGAGAAGACGGCAGGGGGCTGGCTATGGCTACACCTTC. It specifies CAWRRRQGAGYGYTF. The rearrangement links TRBV30 to TRBJ1-2; 8 nucleotides agree with TRBD1. V dropped 3 bases and J dropped 4; count of bases not matched to a gene: 10. Germline CDR1 is GTSNPN and CDR2 is SVGIG (reference sequence). This CDR3 spans 15 amino acids.

This chain uses TRBV7-6 with TRBJ2-5, with D possibly TRBD2 on 6 matching bases. V was pared by 2 bases and J by 11 bases, with 27 bases between. Germline loops: CDR1 SGHVS, CDR2 FNYEAQ. CDR3 size: 17 residues. CDR3 protein: CASSLLAGGRFIEEQYF. Written as DNA, the CDR3 is TGTGCCAGCAGCTTACTGGCCGGGGGACGGTTTATCGAAGAGCAGTACTTC.

The gene calls are TRBV27 and TRBJ1-1; 7 nucleotides align to TRBD1. Germline V gives CDR1 MNHEY, CDR2 SMNVEV (reference sequence). The CDR3 extends over 13 amino acids. V lost 2 bases to trimming and J lost 8 bases; unmatched junction nucleotides: 5. CDR3 in DNA: TGTGCCAGCAGTTTAGCGGACAGGCCAGAAGCTTTCTTT. As protein: CASSLADRPEAFF.

CDR3 in DNA: TGTGCCAGCAGTTACTTTACCGGGAGCAACTATGGCTACACCTTC. It translates to CASSYFTGSNYGYTF. This chain uses TRBV6-5 with TRBJ1-2; no definite D call. V was shortened by 1 base and J by 2 bases, with 11 bases between the two germline ends. Germline CDR1 MNHEY, CDR2 SVGAGI. This CDR3 comprises 15 residues.

CDR3 sequence (DNA): TGCAGCGTGAAGGGGGCGCCTCCTGGAAACACCATATATTTT. Its protein is CSVKGAPPGNTIYF. The chain employs TRBV29-1 and TRBJ1-3, with 7 positions matching TRBD1. Germline values: CDR1 SQVTM, CDR2 ANQGSEA. This CDR3 comprises 14 residues. The V and J ends lost 6 bases and 2 bases, in that order; junction bases with no gene match: 7.

This chain links TRBV7-9 with TRBJ2-1; the match to TRBD2 covers 8 bases. Looked up from germline, CDR1 is SEHNR and CDR2 is FQNEAQ (reference sequence). This CDR3 spans 14 amino acids. V gave up 6 bases and J gave up 8 bases; unmatched junction bases: 9. The CDR3 region is CASSSTGTRDEQFF. DNA of the CDR3: TGTGCCAGCAGTTCCACCGGGACTAGGGATGAGCAGTTCTTC.

The chain combines TRBV4-1 with TRBJ2-5; 9 bases are a match to TRBD2. This CDR3 has 16 residues. Germline V gene data show CDR1 as MGHRA and CDR2 as YSYEKL. With 6 bases clipped from V and 4 bases from J, the junction kept 12 bases outside the gene matches. CDR3 sequence: CASSPRLAERGETQYF. In DNA, the CDR3 is TGCGCCAGCAGTCCTAGACTAGCGGAGAGGGGAGAGACCCAGTACTTC.

The rearrangement uses TRBV5-8 and TRBJ1-1, with D unresolved. CDR3 length equals 15 residues. V shed 0 bases and J shed 0 bases, with 9 bases lying between them. Germline values: CDR1 SGHTS, CDR2 YDEGEE. The CDR3 nucleotides are TGTGCCAGCAGCTTGGTTGGGCAGGTGAACACTGAAGCTTTCTTT. Protein sequence: CASSLVGQVNTEAFF.

The chain is built from TRBV7-9 and TRBJ1-2; D uncertain. There are 15 residues in the CDR3. Germline V gene lookup returns CDR1 SEHNR and CDR2 FQNEAQ (reference sequence). V lost 1 base and J 2 bases, leaving 11 bases between the germline ends. CDR3 amino acids: CASSLVERGNYGYTF. The CDR3 DNA follows: TGTGCCAGCAGCTTAGTCGAGAGAGGGAACTATGGCTACACCTTC.

This chain links TRBV9 with TRBJ1-5; 10 bases fit TRBD1. The CDR3 runs 15 residues. V was clipped by 4 bases and J by 5 bases; unmatched bases: 6. Germline V CDR1 and CDR2: SGDLS, YYNGEE. The CDR3 DNA reads as TGTGCCAGCAGCTCTGGACAGGGGGGCCATCAGCCCCAGCATTTT. Protein product: CASSSGQGGHQPQHF.

This rearrangement joins TRBV27 to TRBJ1-2, with D maybe TRBD1 (6 bases). Germline V CDR1 and CDR2: MNHEY, SMNVEV (reference sequence). There are 11 residues in the CDR3. V lost 6 bases to trimming and J lost 4 bases, with 6 bases between them. Here the CDR3 reads CASRGGYGYTF. Here the CDR3 DNA reads TGTGCCAGCAGAGGGGGCTATGGCTACACCTTC.

This chain uses TRBV5-1 with TRBJ2-1; the D gene is possibly TRBD1 (5 bases). V dropped 3 bases and J dropped 3 bases, with 13 bases sitting between them. CDR1 is SGHRS, CDR2 YFSETQ, per germline. The CDR3 extends over 15 amino acids. The CDR3 sequence: CASSSLRVDYNEQFF. The CDR3 DNA reads TGCGCCAGCAGCTCACTCAGGGTGGACTACAATGAGCAGTTCTTC.

This clone was detected once. This rearrangement joins TRBV19 to TRBJ2-2, with a tentative D call TRBD2 (6 bases). Per the germline V gene, CDR1 is LNHDA and CDR2 is SQIVND (reference sequence). This CDR3 has 17 residues. V was pared by 6 bases and J by 5 bases, with 22 bases between. CDR3 region: CASSHLRELAGTGELFF. Written as DNA, the CDR3 is TGTGCCAGTAGCCATTTGAGAGAACTAGCCGGGACCGGGGAGCTGTTTTTT.

The gene calls are TRBV7-3 and TRBJ2-6; D gene ambiguous. The CDR3 is made up of 16 amino acids. From germline, CDR1 is SGHTA and CDR2 FQGTGA. The V and J ends lost 2 bases and 0 bases respectively, with 8 bases between them. CDR3: CASSLLGVSGANVLTF. The CDR3 nucleotides read TGTGCCAGCAGCTTATTAGGAGTCTCTGGGGCCAACGTCCTGACTTTC.

The chain combines TRBV4-3 with TRBJ1-5; D is unresolved. The CDR3 has 14 amino acids. CDR1 and CDR2 from the germline V gene are LGHNA and YSLEER. The V end lost 0 bases, the J end lost 7 bases, and 10 bases lay between the germline ends. In DNA, the CDR3 is TGCGCCAGCAGCCAAGAGGCTGGGCGACAGCCCCAGCATTTT. This codes for CASSQEAGRQPQHF.

The rearrangement uses TRBV28 and TRBJ1-5; D not certain. The germline gives CDR1 MDHEN, CDR2 SYDVKM. V was shortened by 6 bases and J by 0 bases, with 15 bases between the two germline ends. The CDR3 sequence is 16 residues long. The CDR3, as DNA: TGTGCCAGCAGGACCCAGGTAGCGGTTAGCAATCAGCCCCAGCATTTT. Amino acids: CASRTQVAVSNQPQHF. Drawing the rest from reference TRBV28 and TRBJ1-5, the complete variable domain is DVKVTQSSRYLVKRTGEKVFLECVQDMDHENMFWYRQDPGLGLRLIYFSYDVKMKEKGDIPEGYSVSREKKERFSLILESASTNQTSMYLCASRTQVAVSNQPQHFGDGTRLSIL.